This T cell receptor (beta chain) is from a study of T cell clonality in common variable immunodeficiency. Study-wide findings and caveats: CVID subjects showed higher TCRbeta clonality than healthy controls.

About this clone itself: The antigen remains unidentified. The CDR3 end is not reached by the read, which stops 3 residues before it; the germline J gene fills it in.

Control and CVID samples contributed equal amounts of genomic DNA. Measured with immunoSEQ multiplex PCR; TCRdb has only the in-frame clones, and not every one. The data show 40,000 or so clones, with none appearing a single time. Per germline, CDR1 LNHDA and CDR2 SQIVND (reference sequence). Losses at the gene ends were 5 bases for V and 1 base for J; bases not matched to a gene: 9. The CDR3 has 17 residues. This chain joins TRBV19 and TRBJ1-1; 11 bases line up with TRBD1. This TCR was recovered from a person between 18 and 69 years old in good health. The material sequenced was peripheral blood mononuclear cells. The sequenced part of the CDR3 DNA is TGTGCCAGTAGTGACGGGACAGGGGGAAGGTCGAACACTGAA. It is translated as CASSDGTGGRSNTE. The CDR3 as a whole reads CASSDGTGGRSNTEAFF.